Following are 32 T cell receptor beta chains from one sample sequenced in a study of shared clonotypes between healthy human individuals. This table comes from immunoSEQ multiplex PCR, and its TCRdb copy is limited to in-frame clones, with some not included. Among under 1,900,000 clones, around 98.5% were seen once, and the ten largest hold around 0.38%. Source material: naive CD4+ T cells sorted from blood. Subset noted: CD45RA+ positively selected. Source of these receptors: a man younger than 45 in good health.

The chain recombines TRBV28 with TRBJ2-3; perhaps D is TRBD1 or TRBD2 (6 bases each). The CDR3 has 15 residues. The germline V and J ends were trimmed by 6 bases and 3 bases, with 16 bases remaining between them. Germline CDR1 reads MDHEN; CDR2 reads SYDVKM. CDR3 region: CASSQGGSSTDTQYF. Written as DNA, the CDR3 is TGTGCCAGCAGCCAAGGGGGGTCGTCGACAGATACGCAGTATTTT.

The V gene is TRBV2, the J gene TRBJ2-7; D gene unclear. The CDR3 sequence is 12 residues long. Per germline, CDR1 SNHLY and CDR2 FYNNEI. V lost 6 bases to trimming and J lost 0 bases, with 6 bases between them. The CDR3 bases are TGTGCCAGCAGACGGATCTCCTACGAGCAGTACTTC. Translating it yields CASRRISYEQYF. The variable domain in full, with the rest retrieved from reference TRBV2 and TRBJ2-7, is EPEVTQTPSHQVTQMGQEVILRCVPISNHLYFYWYRQILGQKVEFLVSFYNNEISEKSEIFDDQFSVERPDGSNFTLKIRSTKLEDSAMYFCASRRISYEQYFGPGTRLTVT.

The V call is TRBV18, the J call TRBJ2-3, with 8 bases that match TRBD1. V lost 2 bases, J lost 4 bases, and 11 bases stayed unmatched. CDR3 length: 17 amino acids. Per the germline V gene, CDR1 is KGHSH and CDR2 is LQKENI. The CDR3 nucleotides read TGTGCCAGCTCACCAGTTTCCGGGACAGGATGGTCAGATACGCAGTATTTT. The encoded protein is CASSPVSGTGWSDTQYF.

The CDR3 region is CASTALAGAGGELFF. CDR3 nucleotide sequence: TGTGCCAGCACGGCCCTAGCGGGAGCTGGCGGGGAGCTGTTTTTT. This chain connects TRBV6-4 to TRBJ2-2, with 10 bases that match TRBD2. Trimming at V came to 7 bases and at J to 7 bases, leaving 9 bases not matched to a gene. Germline assignment: CDR1 MRHNA and CDR2 SNTAGT. The CDR3 is 15 amino acids.

The chain uses TRBV5-1 and TRBJ2-7; TRBD2 aligns across 13 bases. Trimming took 4 bases from V and 3 from J; bases not matched to a gene: 4. The V gene's germline CDR1 is SGHRS and CDR2 YFSETQ. CDR3 size: 15 residues. CDR3 amino acids: CASSGGTSGIYEQYF. Written as DNA, the CDR3 is TGCGCCAGCAGCGGCGGGACTAGCGGGATCTACGAGCAGTACTTC.

V usage is TRBV11-2 and J usage is TRBJ2-7; perhaps D is TRBD1 or TRBD2 (5 bases each). CDR1 and CDR2 (germline): SGHAT, FQNNGV. The CDR3 is made up of 15 amino acids. The germline V and J ends were trimmed by 5 bases and 2 bases, with 16 bases remaining between them. CDR3: CASSPGPNTAYEQYF. The CDR3 DNA is TGTGCCAGCAGCCCGGGACCTAACACCGCCTACGAGCAGTACTTC.

J is TRBJ2-7 and V is TRBV10-2; D unresolved. The V end was cut by 8 bases, the J end by 3 bases, with 11 bases between. Germline CDR1 and CDR2: WSHSY and SAAADI. This CDR3 is built from 12 residues. CDR3 nucleotide sequence: TGCGCCAGCCGGGTTGGGATCTACGAGCAGTACTTC. Translated, it gives CASRVGIYEQYF.

The V gene is TRBV11-3, the J gene TRBJ2-3, with D possibly TRBD1 on 6 matching bases. V gave up 1 base and J gave up 4 bases, with 15 bases separating them. The length of the CDR3 is 16 residues. Germline V gene data show CDR1 as SGHNT and CDR2 as YENEEA. Here the CDR3 reads CASSLGALSGADTQYF. The CDR3 DNA sequence: TGTGCCAGCAGCTTAGGGGCCTTATCAGGGGCAGATACGCAGTATTTT.

This clone was detected once. The chain employs TRBV11-3 and TRBJ2-1; 10 bases align to TRBD2. Germline values: CDR1 SGHNT, CDR2 YENEEA. With V trimmed by 0 bases and J by 0 bases, 2 bases remained unmatched. There are 17 residues in the CDR3. The CDR3 spells CASSLDSSGSSYNEQFF. Here the CDR3 DNA reads TGTGCCAGCAGCTTAGATTCTAGCGGGAGCTCCTACAATGAGCAGTTCTTC.

V and J are TRBV28 and TRBJ1-3; D gene unclear. The CDR3 contains 14 residues. CDR1 is MDHEN and CDR2 is SYDVKM in the germline V gene. V gave up 7 bases and J gave up 0 bases, with 10 bases separating them. The CDR3 region is CASKSILSGNTIYF. As DNA, the CDR3 is TGTGCCAGCAAATCGATCCTCTCTGGAAACACCATATATTTT. The variable domain in full, with the rest retrieved from reference TRBV28 and TRBJ1-3, is DVKVTQSSRYLVKRTGEKVFLECVQDMDHENMFWYRQDPGLGLRLIYFSYDVKMKEKGDIPEGYSVSREKKERFSLILESASTNQTSMYLCASKSILSGNTIYFGEGSWLTVV.

This chain connects TRBV10-1 to TRBJ2-2; 9 bases are a match to TRBD2. Germline V gene data show CDR1 as WNHNN and CDR2 as SYGVQD (reference sequence). V lost 7 bases, J lost 5 bases, and 14 bases stayed unmatched. This CDR3 is built from 17 residues. CDR3 protein: CASIGPAGGRETGELFF. CDR3 DNA sequence: TGCGCCAGCATTGGTCCGGCGGGAGGGCGAGAGACCGGGGAGCTGTTTTTT.

The chain joins TRBV15 to TRBJ2-2; D is unresolved. The CDR3 length is 13 residues. V shed 3 bases and J shed 6 bases, with 8 bases lying between them. From germline, CDR1 is LNHNV and CDR2 YYDKDF (reference sequence). The CDR3 spells CATSSGPPGELFF. In DNA form, the CDR3 reads TGTGCCACCAGCAGCGGGCCACCCGGGGAGCTGTTTTTT.

The chain joins TRBV9 to TRBJ2-1; D may be TRBD1 (5 bases). Germline-derived CDR1 and CDR2 are SGDLS and YYNGEE. V lost 7 bases and J 4 bases, leaving 18 bases between the germline ends. The CDR3 is 15 amino acids. The CDR3 bases are TGTGCCAGCGCAAGGGGCACCCCACCTTACAATGAGCAGTTCTTC. Translating it yields CASARGTPPYNEQFF.

Regarding this clone: The same CDR3 also results from other DNA sequences found in this sample. The V call is TRBV5-1, the J call TRBJ2-3; weak D call: TRBD2 (7 bases). Trimming took off 2 bases at V and 4 bases at J, with 11 bases between the two ends. Germline assignment: CDR1 SGHRS and CDR2 YFSETQ. The CDR3 runs 14 residues. In nucleotides, the CDR3 is TGCGCCAGCAGCTTAGGGGGGGTGGCAGATACGCAGTATTTT. Translation: CASSLGGVADTQYF.

The gene calls are TRBV5-1 and TRBJ1-1; D is undetermined. The CDR3 loop spans 15 amino acids. V was clipped by 0 bases and J by 4 bases, with 13 bases between them. The germline V gene has CDR1 SGHRS and CDR2 YFSETQ. CDR3 loop: CASSLDFTQGTEAFF. As DNA, the CDR3 is TGCGCCAGCAGCTTGGATTTCACGCAAGGCACTGAAGCTTTCTTT. The complete variable domain, with remaining parts taken from reference TRBV5-1 and TRBJ1-1, reads KAGVTQTPRYLIKTRGQQVTLSCSPISGHRSVSWYQQTPGQGLQFLFEYFSETQRNKGNFPGRFSGRQFSNSRSEMNVSTLELGDSALYLCASSLDFTQGTEAFFGQGTRLTVV.

The chain employs TRBV5-6 and TRBJ2-5; tentatively, D is TRBD1 (6 bases). Trimming stripped 7 bases from V and 5 bases from J, with 15 bases between. The CDR3 spans 13 residues. Germline lookup yields CDR1 SGHDT and CDR2 YYEEEE. The CDR3 sequence: CASGTRGRETQYF. DNA for the CDR3: TGTGCCAGCGGAACCAGGGGAAGGGAGACCCAGTACTTC.

The chain recombines TRBV7-8 with TRBJ1-5; 11 bases fit TRBD1. The CDR3 has 17 amino acids. The V gene's germline CDR1 is SGHVS and CDR2 FQNEAQ. Trimming took 6 bases from V and 5 from J; bases not matched to a gene: 12. This CDR3 is CASSRHRTGGRDQPQHF. The CDR3 DNA sequence: TGTGCCAGCAGTCGTCATAGGACAGGGGGCCGGGATCAGCCCCAGCATTTT.

The CDR3 reads CASRWNTEAFF. The CDR3 DNA reads TGTGCCAGCCGCTGGAACACTGAAGCTTTCTTT. The genes are TRBV5-6 and TRBJ1-1; D remains unclear. Germline-derived CDR1 and CDR2 are SGHDT and YYEEEE. Trimming took off 7 bases at V and 1 base at J, with 5 bases between the two ends. The CDR3 runs to 11 residues.

The chain combines TRBV5-1 with TRBJ2-3, with TRBD2 matching 13 bases. CDR1 SGHRS and CDR2 YFSETQ come from the germline V gene. The CDR3 has 16 residues. V lost 4 bases to trimming and J lost 3 bases; unmatched junction nucleotides: 5. CDR3 protein: CASSPGLAGRTDTQYF. The CDR3 DNA reads as TGCGCCAGCAGCCCGGGACTAGCGGGAAGGACAGATACGCAGTATTTT.

The J gene is TRBJ2-7, the V gene TRBV16, with D possibly matching TRBD1 (6 bases). Trimming pared 0 bases from V and 6 bases from J, leaving 21 bases between. Germline loops: CDR1 KGHSY, CDR2 FQNENV. The CDR3 consists of 17 residues. The CDR3 spells CASSQSLALQGGAEQYF. The CDR3 bases are TGTGCCAGCAGCCAATCGTTGGCACTACAGGGTGGGGCCGAGCAGTACTTC.

The V gene is TRBV19, the J gene TRBJ1-5; a possible D gene is TRBD1 (5 bases). Germline V gives CDR1 LNHDA, CDR2 SQIVND (reference sequence). Trimming left V 3 bases short and J 2 bases short, with 17 bases between. The CDR3 loop spans 17 amino acids. The CDR3 DNA sequence: TGTGCCAGTAGTATCCTAGGAGGGGCGCGAGGCAATCAGCCCCAGCATTTT. It translates to CASSILGGARGNQPQHF.

The CDR3 is CASSNSISGEANYGYTF. The CDR3 DNA reads as TGTGCCAGCAGCAACTCTATTTCAGGGGAAGCTAACTATGGCTACACCTTC. The chain employs TRBV21-1 and TRBJ1-2; the DNA was not compared with TRBD1, the D call given in the table. TRBV21-1 is flagged as a pseudogene. This CDR3 comprises 17 residues.

This clone was seen only once. The chain employs TRBV5-4 and TRBJ2-7, with TRBD2 as a possible D gene (6 bases). Germline V gene sequence: CDR1 SGHNT, CDR2 YYREEE (reference sequence). V lost 3 bases, J lost 6 bases, and 16 bases lay in between. This CDR3 has 14 amino acids. Written as DNA, the CDR3 is TGTGCCAGCAGCTACGGACTAAGCCGGGGCGAGCAGTACTTC. Translation gives CASSYGLSRGEQYF.

The chain couples TRBV5-1 to TRBJ2-5; 13 bases are a match to TRBD2. Per the germline V gene, CDR1 is SGHRS and CDR2 is YFSETQ. The J segment lost 0 bases and the V segment lost 4 bases, leaving 15 bases of the junction unmatched. The CDR3 loop spans 20 amino acids. CDR3 residues: CASSTRTGLAGTTYQETQYF. DNA for the CDR3: TGCGCCAGCAGCACAAGAACGGGACTAGCGGGAACAACTTACCAAGAGACCCAGTACTTC. The variable domain in full, completed from reference TRBV5-1 and TRBJ2-5, reads KAGVTQTPRYLIKTRGQQVTLSCSPISGHRSVSWYQQTPGQGLQFLFEYFSETQRNKGNFPGRFSGRQFSNSRSEMNVSTLELGDSALYLCASSTRTGLAGTTYQETQYFGPGTRLLVL.

Regarding this clone: This CDR3 is also generated by other DNA sequences in the sample. The chain is built from TRBV18 and TRBJ2-7; 9 bases align to TRBD1. Germline lookup yields CDR1 KGHSH and CDR2 LQKENI. The CDR3 covers 15 residues. V shed 2 bases and J 2 bases; nucleotides not matched to a gene: 4. In DNA form, the CDR3 reads TGTGCCAGCTCACCAGGGACAGGGCCGACCTACGAGCAGTACTTC. Residues: CASSPGTGPTYEQYF.

In its sample, this clone was seen once. The V and J genes are TRBV5-1 and TRBJ1-1, with TRBD1 as a possible D gene (6 bases). Germline V gene sequence: CDR1 SGHRS, CDR2 YFSETQ. V was pared by 0 bases and J by 5 bases, with 11 bases between. The CDR3 is 14 residues long. CDR3 sequence reads: CASSLVETGTEAFF. Written as DNA, the CDR3 is TGCGCCAGCAGCTTGGTCGAAACAGGGACTGAAGCTTTCTTT. Full variable domain (remainder filled in from reference TRBV5-1 and TRBJ1-1): KAGVTQTPRYLIKTRGQQVTLSCSPISGHRSVSWYQQTPGQGLQFLFEYFSETQRNKGNFPGRFSGRQFSNSRSEMNVSTLELGDSALYLCASSLVETGTEAFFGQGTRLTVV.

Details on this clone: An end of the junction differs from the germline gene, which may be a read error. Other DNA sequences in this sample translate to the same CDR3. The chain carries TRBV18 and TRBJ2-7; D remains unclear. This CDR3 is 13 amino acids long. Germline CDR1 reads KGHSH; CDR2 reads LQKENI. CDR3 amino acids: CASSPPSSYEQYF. In DNA, the CDR3 is TGTGCCAGCTCGCCTCCCAGTTCCTACGAGCAGTACTTT.

The chain recombines TRBV9 with TRBJ1-4; 10 bases align to TRBD1. In germline, CDR1 is SGDLS, CDR2 YYNGEE. V shed 1 base and J 7 bases; nucleotides not matched to a gene: 10. The CDR3 sequence is 17 residues long. The CDR3 loop is CASSVRLGGQGGEKLFF. CDR3 sequence (DNA): TGTGCCAGCAGCGTACGTTTGGGCGGACAGGGGGGTGAAAAACTGTTTTTT.

This sequence joins TRBV7-9 and TRBJ2-3; 7 bases fit TRBD1. The CDR3 has 14 residues. Germline CDR1 SEHNR, CDR2 FQNEAQ (reference sequence). V lost 6 bases to trimming and J lost 2 bases; unmatched junction nucleotides: 5. CDR3 loop: CASRDRRFTDTQYF. In DNA, the CDR3 is TGTGCCAGCAGGGACAGGAGATTCACAGATACGCAGTATTTT.

The V and J genes are TRBV7-6 and TRBJ2-3, with no clear D. The CDR3 sequence is 14 residues long. V lost 6 bases and J 0 bases, leaving 10 bases between the germline ends. The germline CDR1 and CDR2 sequences are SGHVS and FNYEAQ. In nucleotides, the CDR3 is TGTGCCAGCAGGTACACCCCGAGCACAGATACGCAGTATTTT. Translation: CASRYTPSTDTQYF.

The chain employs TRBV15 and TRBJ2-1, with D possibly being TRBD2 (6 bases). Germline CDR1 LNHNV, CDR2 YYDKDF (reference sequence). CDR3 size: 13 residues. Trimming removed 8 bases at V and 2 bases at J, with 10 bases between. The CDR3 DNA sequence: TGTGCCACCGGCGGGATACCCTACAATGAGCAGTTCTTC. Its protein is CATGGIPYNEQFF.

This chain connects TRBV4-3 to TRBJ2-1, with D perhaps TRBD1 or TRBD2 (5 bases each). The CDR3 has 12 amino acids. Between the trimmed V and J ends, which lost 0 bases and 15 bases, there was a span of 12 bases. CDR1 and CDR2 (germline): LGHNA, YSLEER. The CDR3 region has the DNA TGCGCCAGCAGCCAAGAAACGGGACCCCGGTTCTTC. Amino acids: CASSQETGPRFF.